These T cell receptor beta chains were read from a single sample in a study of patients and donors after allogeneic stem cell transplantation. A single record per CDR3 protein comes from TCRdb applying MiXCR to the RT-PCR reads. In the table there are around 200,000 distinct CDR3 sequences, more than 35% of which are singletons. The sample consisted of blood, either unsorted or a sorted T cell fraction (not recorded which). The receptors originated from a human donor who was either an allogeneic HSCT recipient or a stem cell or donor lymphocyte infusion donor (not recorded which). It is not recorded whose cells these are; they may come from a transplant donor. The CDR3 runs from the conserved cysteine through the conserved F or W. Each record gives: clone size, CDR3 length, V gene, D gene, J gene, CDR3 DNA, CDR3 protein. The D gene is left open where the match is weak. The size field is filled for only some rows; it gives once, few, many or a size class.

few	16	TRBV7-9	TRBD1	TRBJ1-6	TGTGCCAGCAGCCCCGGGGGGACAGGGAAGGTTTCACCCCTCCACTTT	CASSPGGTGKVSPLHF
NA	13	TRBV11-2	TRBD2	TRBJ2-1	TGTGCCAGCAGCCCACGACTAGCGGCTTCGCCCCTCTTC	CASSPRLAASPLF
few	13	TRBV20-1	NA	TRBJ1-1	TGCAGTGCTAGAGATTTCGTGAACACTGAAGCTTTCTTT	CSARDFVNTEAFF
few	17	TRBV5-1	TRBD1	TRBJ1-1	TGCGCCAGCAGCTCGTTGACAGGGACCACCATGAACACTGAAGCTTTCTTT	CASSSLTGTTMNTEAFF
NA	15	TRBV29-1	TRBD2	TRBJ2-3	TGCAGCGTGGGGACTAGCGGGCCTAGCACAGATACGCAGTATTTT	CSVGTSGPSTDTQYF
few	16	TRBV9	TRBD1	TRBJ1-4	TGTGCCAGCAGCGCTGGGGACAGTCTAACTAATGAAAAACTGTTTTTT	CASSAGDSLTNEKLFF
few	18	TRBV4-1	NA	TRBJ1-1	TGCGCCAGCAGCCAAACAACTTCATACGGGCGAGAGCACACTGAAGCTTTCTTT	CASSQTTSYGREHTEAFF
NA	13	TRBV19	NA	TRBJ1-5	TGTGCCAGTATGGGGGGGTTGGGACAGCCCCAGCATTTT	CASMGGLGQPQHF
few	16	TRBV10-3	NA	TRBJ2-1	TGTGCCATCAGCGGGTGGGACCTTATTTCCTACAATGAGCAGTTCTTC	CAISGWDLISYNEQFF
few	15	TRBV20-1	TRBD1	TRBJ1-4	TGCAGTGCTAGAGACCGGGACAGCTCTAATGAAAAACTGTTTTTT	CSARDRDSSNEKLFF
NA	14	TRBV27	TRBD1	TRBJ1-2	TGTGCCAGCAGTCCACGACAGGGGGACTATGGCTACACCTTC	CASSPRQGDYGYTF
few	13	TRBV12-3/TRBV12-4	TRBD1	TRBJ1-1	TGTGCCAGCGGGGGACAGATAAACACTGAAGCTTTCTTT	CASGGQINTEAFF
once	13	TRBV5-1	NA	TRBJ2-7	TGCGCCAGCTCGGGACGCAGCTCCTACGAGCAGTACTTC	CASSGRSSYEQYF
once	11	TRBV6-5	NA	TRBJ2-1	TGTGCCAGCAGTTACTTCGGGGAGCAGTTCTTC	CASSYFGEQFF
NA	15	TRBV5-6	TRBD1	TRBJ2-1	TGTGCCAGCAGCCAACAGGGGAGCTCCTACAATGAGCAGTTCTTC	CASSQQGSSYNEQFF